These T cell receptor beta chains were read from a single sample in a study of shared clonotypes between healthy human individuals. Profiled with immunoSEQ multiplex PCR; TCRdb holds only in-frame clones, not every one. The sample consists of about 980,000 clones, over 60% of them appearing once. Sequencing used memory CD4+ T cells sorted from blood. These receptors all come from a man younger than 35 in good health. Both conserved end residues are part of each CDR3. D genes are given only for firm matches. Size values are once, few and many counts, or a class for expanded clones, and some rows have none.

TRBD1	TRBJ2-5	.	TRBV5-1	CASSLLDRVSETQYF	TGCGCCAGCAGCTTACTGGACAGGGTATCGGAGACCCAGTACTTC
TRBD2	TRBJ2-1	few	TRBV5-1	CASSLEGLAGNEQFF	TGCGCCAGCAGCTTGGAGGGACTAGCTGGCAATGAGCAGTTCTTC
.	TRBJ1-6	few	TRBV30	CACTGYGNSPLHF	TGTGCCTGCACAGGGTATGGCAATTCACCCCTCCACTTT
TRBD2	TRBJ2-5	.	TRBV7-9	CASSLRLADQETQYF	TGTGCCAGCAGCTTAAGACTAGCGGACCAAGAGACCCAGTACTTC
TRBD2	TRBJ2-3	.	TRBV11-2	CASSPTSGGTDTQYF	TGTGCCAGCAGCCCCACGAGCGGGGGCACAGATACGCAGTATTTT
.	TRBJ2-7	few	TRBV18	CASSPYGGSSYEQYF	TGTGCCAGCTCACCATACGGCGGTAGCTCCTACGAGCAGTACTTC
.	TRBJ2-7	.	TRBV11-2	CASSLKQQYF	TGTGCCAGCAGCTTAAAACAACAGTACTTC
TRBD2	TRBJ2-7	.	TRBV11-2	CASSLSLAASYEQYF	TGTGCCAGCAGCTTAAGTCTAGCGGCCTCCTACGAGCAGTACTTC
TRBD2	TRBJ2-7	.	TRBV5-1	CASSLLAGTYEQYF	TGCGCCAGCAGCTTGTTAGCGGGCACCTACGAGCAGTACTTC
.	TRBJ2-5	.	TRBV2	CASRWSGQGETQYF	TGTGCCAGCCGTTGGTCAGGGCAGGGAGAGACCCAGTACTTC
.	TRBJ2-5	.	TRBV5-1	CASSLRDTQETQYF	TGCGCCAGCAGCTTGCGGGACACTCAAGAGACCCAGTACTTC
TRBD1	TRBJ1-2	.	TRBV4-1	CASSPRQGDYGYTF	TGCGCCAGCAGCCCCAGACAGGGGGACTATGGCTACACCTTC
.	TRBJ2-7	.	TRBV7-5	CARSTGQSYEQYF	TGTGCCAGAAGCACGGGACAGTCCTACGAGCAGTACTTC
TRBD1	TRBJ2-7	.	TRBV5-6	CASTSTGLSYEQYF	TGTGCCAGCACCTCGACAGGGTTGAGCTACGAGCAGTACTTC
.	TRBJ1-6	few	TRBV30	CAWRQDGDNSPLHF	TGTGCCTGGAGGCAGGACGGGGATAATTCACCCCTCCACTTT
TRBD2	TRBJ2-5	.	TRBV6-1	CASSETSGFQETQYF	TGTGCCAGCAGTGAGACTAGCGGATTCCAAGAGACCCAGTACTTC
TRBD1	TRBJ2-2	.	TRBV5-1	CASSWGQSGTGELFF	TGCGCCAGCAGCTGGGGACAGTCGGGCACCGGGGAGCTGTTTTTT
.	TRBJ1-5	many	TRBV7-2	CASSFLQNQPQHF	TGTGCCAGCAGCTTCCTTCAAAATCAGCCCCAGCATTTT
.	TRBJ1-5	few	TRBV2	CASRTSGSNQPQHF	TGTGCCAGCAGAACCTCGGGGAGCAATCAGCCCCAGCATTTT
.	TRBJ2-2	.	TRBV10-3	CAISETYKNTGELFF	TGTGCCATCAGTGAGACCTACAAGAACACCGGGGAGCTGTTTTTT
.	TRBJ2-7	few	TRBV30	CAWSVQPGGEQYF	TGTGCCTGGAGTGTGCAACCCGGGGGCGAGCAGTACTTC
TRBD1	TRBJ1-5	.	TRBV5-1	CASSISGGSNQPQHF	TGCGCCAGCAGCATATCAGGGGGCAGCAATCAGCCCCAGCATTTT
.	TRBJ2-7	.	TRBV6-6	CASSYSGQEGAEQYF	TGTGCCAGCAGTTACTCGGGTCAGGAGGGGGCCGAGCAGTACTTC
.	TRBJ2-7	.	TRBV28	CASSPPPTYEQYF	TGTGCCAGCAGTCCTCCCCCTACCTACGAGCAGTACTTC
.	TRBJ1-1	.	TRBV6-5	CASSYSKENTEAFF	TGTGCCAGCAGTTACTCGAAAGAGAACACTGAAGCTTTCTTT
TRBD2	TRBJ2-7	.	TRBV5-1	CASSSAGGPVEQYF	TGCGCCAGCAGCTCAGCGGGAGGGCCGGTCGAGCAGTACTTC
TRBD2	TRBJ2-1	.	TRBV6-4	CASSPGLAVYNEQFF	TGTGCCAGCAGCCCAGGGCTAGCGGTCTACAATGAGCAGTTCTTC
.	TRBJ2-3	.	TRBV6-1	CASSKADLGDTQYF	TGTGCCAGCAGTAAAGCCGATTTGGGGGATACGCAGTATTTT
.	TRBJ1-4	.	TRBV28	CASSSRQTASEKLFF	TGTGCCAGCAGTTCTCGACAGACGGCTAGCGAAAAACTGTTTTTT
.	TRBJ2-3	.	TRBV18	CASSPTGGSTDTQYF	TGTGCCAGCTCACCAACTGGAGGAAGCACAGATACGCAGTATTTT
TRBD2	TRBJ2-5	few	TRBV7-2	CASSRTSGNGETQYF	TGTGCCAGCAGCCGGACTAGCGGGAATGGAGAGACCCAGTACTTC
.	TRBJ2-5	.	TRBV7-2	CASSSYGQTQYF	TGTGCCAGCAGCTCTTACGGGCAGACCCAGTACTTC
.	TRBJ1-6	many	TRBV2	CASLDSTGNYNSPLHF	TGTGCCAGCCTGGATTCGACAGGCAACTATAATTCACCCCTCCACTTT
.	TRBJ2-1	once	TRBV9	CASSASGVGAQGNEQFF	TGTGCCAGCAGCGCCTCGGGGGTAGGGGCCCAGGGCAATGAGCAGTTCTTC
.	TRBJ2-6	.	TRBV30	CAWSASGANVLTF	TGTGCCTGGAGTGCCAGCGGGGCCAACGTCCTGACTTTC
.	TRBJ1-5	.	TRBV28	CASNVAGAGGSNQPQHF	TGTGCCAGCAACGTGGCAGGGGCAGGCGGGAGCAATCAGCCCCAGCATTTT
.	TRBJ2-1	.	TRBV6-1	CASSIQPSSYNEQFF	TGTGCCAGCAGTATACAGCCGAGCTCCTACAATGAGCAGTTCTTC
.	TRBJ1-1	.	TRBV28	CASQYDLRNTEAFF	TGTGCCAGCCAGTACGATTTGAGGAACACTGAAGCTTTCTTT
TRBD2	TRBJ2-3	.	TRBV6-1	CASSEGVTSGISTDTQYF	TGTGCCAGCAGTGAGGGGGTGACTAGCGGGATTTCCACAGATACGCAGTATTTT
TRBD1	TRBJ2-6	.	TRBV19	CASRPWTGAANVLTF	TGTGCCAGTAGGCCCTGGACAGGGGCGGCCAACGTCCTGACTTTC
TRBD1	TRBJ1-5	.	TRBV7-2	CASHPEQGAGQPQHF	TGTGCCAGCCACCCCGAGCAGGGGGCAGGGCAGCCCCAGCATTTT
TRBD1	TRBJ2-7	.	TRBV5-1	CASSPGTGRNEQYF	TGCGCCAGCAGCCCCGGGACAGGTCGGAACGAGCAGTACTTC
.	TRBJ2-5	once	TRBV29-1	CSYGASLQTQYF	TGCAGCTACGGCGCTAGCTTACAGACCCAGTACTTC
TRBD1	TRBJ1-2	.	TRBV6-1	CASSETVDRGGYTF	TGTGCCAGCAGTGAAACCGTGGACAGGGGCGGCTACACCTTC
.	TRBJ1-2	few	TRBV5-6	CASSLDRAGGYTF	TGTGCCAGCAGCTTGGACAGGGCTGGTGGCTACACCTTC
TRBD2	TRBJ2-7	.	TRBV11-2	CASSLDSLAGGYEQYF	TGTGCCAGCAGCTTAGATAGCCTAGCGGGAGGATACGAGCAGTACTTC
TRBD1	TRBJ1-1	few	TRBV7-9	CASSLATGVMVGTEAFF	TGTGCCAGCAGCTTAGCGACAGGGGTGATGGTAGGCACTGAAGCTTTCTTT
.	TRBJ1-4	once	TRBV9	CASSPHWGNEKLFF	TGTGCCAGCAGCCCTCATTGGGGGAACGAAAAACTGTTTTTT